A single sample gave rise to the 32 T cell receptor beta chains below, sequenced in a study of blood T cell repertoires in COVID-19 (dated by TCRdb to about 2020). To prepare the library, the immunoSEQ multiplex PCR assay was applied. TCRdb took over this immuneACCESS table, retaining in-frame rearrangements with V and J assigned. Such tables are incomplete; in checked studies, under half of the missing clones stem from an unresolved V gene, and the remainder is unexplained. The sample contains hundreds of thousands of clones, about 88% of them found a single time. The ten largest clones add up to around 2% of the sample. Sequencing was performed on PBMCs or T cells enriched from blood (not recorded which). The receptor set was obtained from a woman aged 55-69 years in a cohort exposed to, infected with or recovered from COVID-19 (not recorded which).

This chain connects TRBV13 to TRBJ1-1; possibly TRBD1 for D (6 bases). The length of the CDR3 is 16 residues. V was shortened by 3 bases and J by 8 bases, with 22 bases between the two germline ends. The V gene's germline CDR1 is PRHDT and CDR2 FYEKMQ (reference sequence). This CDR3 is CASSFSLGGAEAEAFF. CDR3 in DNA: TGTGCCAGCAGCTTTAGCTTGGGGGGGGCCGAGGCGGAAGCTTTCTTT.

The chain recombines TRBV5-6 with TRBJ1-3, with D maybe TRBD1 (5 bases). The CDR3 length is 17 residues. Trimming removed 0 bases at V and 5 bases at J, with 18 bases between. CDR1 is SGHDT, CDR2 YYEEEE, per germline. The CDR3 spells CASSLEGQVTPRNTIYF. CDR3 sequence (DNA): TGTGCCAGCAGCTTGGAGGGGCAGGTGACTCCAAGAAACACCATATATTTT. The full variable domain, its missing parts supplied by reference TRBV5-6 and TRBJ1-3, is DAGVTQSPTHLIKTRGQQVTLRCSPKSGHDTVSWYQQALGQGPQFIFQYYEEEERQRGNFPDRFSGHQFPNYSSELNVNALLLGDSALYLCASSLEGQVTPRNTIYFGEGSWLTVV.

The chain joins TRBV7-2 to TRBJ2-7; D may be TRBD2 (6 bases). Germline loops: CDR1 SGHTA, CDR2 FQGNSA. The length of the CDR3 is 15 residues. Between the trimmed V and J ends, which lost 1 base and 6 bases, there was a span of 16 bases. The CDR3 spells CASSLVFGLASEQYF. In nucleotides, the CDR3 is TGTGCCAGCAGCTTAGTCTTTGGGCTAGCGTCCGAGCAGTACTTC.

As for this clone: This specimen includes other DNA sequences encoding the same CDR3. The DNA of the CDR3 is TGTGCCTGGAGTGTACGCGGGGGCAATCAGCCCCAGCATTTT. It codes for CAWSVRGGNQPQHF. J is TRBJ1-5 and V is TRBV30, with unresolved D. The V end lost 0 bases, the J end lost 2 bases, and 8 bases lay between the germline ends. The V gene's germline CDR1 is GTSNPN and CDR2 SVGIG (reference sequence). This CDR3 is 14 amino acids long.

This rearrangement joins TRBV5-1 to TRBJ1-4, with 10 bases fitting TRBD1. The CDR3 totals 15 residues. V lost 4 bases to trimming and J lost 5 bases; unmatched junction nucleotides: 5. Germline-derived CDR1 and CDR2 are SGHRS and YFSETQ. CDR3 amino acids: CASSPPGQGNEKLFF. DNA of the CDR3: TGCGCCAGCAGCCCGCCGGGACAGGGGAATGAAAAACTGTTTTTT.

Details on this clone: This sample also contains other DNA sequences that code for the same CDR3. The gene calls are TRBV18 and TRBJ1-5; tentative D call: TRBD1 (5 bases). CDR1 KGHSH and CDR2 LQKENI come from the germline V gene. CDR3 size: 13 residues. Trimming removed 3 bases at V and 5 bases at J, with 8 bases between. The CDR3 DNA reads TGTGCCAGCTCACCTAAAGGGGATCAGCCCCAGCATTTT. Translated: CASSPKGDQPQHF.

This chain connects TRBV19 to TRBJ1-6; D not certain. The length of the CDR3 is 14 residues. V lost 5 bases, J lost 7 bases, and 12 bases lay in between. Germline CDR1 LNHDA, CDR2 SQIVND (reference sequence). The CDR3 region has the DNA TGTGCCAGTAGTCTTTCCGGGGAGAATTCACCCCTCCACTTT. Protein sequence: CASSLSGENSPLHF.

This clone has just a few counts. The rearrangement joins TRBV28 to TRBJ1-2, with D tentatively TRBD1 (6 bases). This CDR3 is 13 amino acids long. CDR1 and CDR2 (germline): MDHEN, SYDVKM. Deletions cut 2 bases from V and 8 bases from J, with 12 bases between. The CDR3 sequence: CASSLNRAFGYTF. The CDR3 coding sequence is TGTGCCAGCAGTTTAAACAGGGCGTTCGGCTACACCTTC.

The chain combines TRBV19 with TRBJ1-5; D unresolved. The V and J ends lost 8 bases and 2 bases respectively, with 16 bases between them. This CDR3 has 15 residues. Per the germline V gene, CDR1 is LNHDA and CDR2 is SQIVND (reference sequence). CDR3 in DNA: TGTGCCAGTGCCTGGAGGTCTTGGGGCAATCAGCCCCAGCATTTT. This gives the protein CASAWRSWGNQPQHF.

The J gene is TRBJ2-1, the V gene TRBV9; D unclear. Germline V gives CDR1 SGDLS, CDR2 YYNGEE. The CDR3 is made up of 14 amino acids. The germline V and J ends were trimmed by 0 bases and 0 bases, with 4 bases remaining between them. CDR3 DNA: TGTGCCAGCAGCGTAGGGAGCTCCTACAATGAGCAGTTCTTC. Residues: CASSVGSSYNEQFF. Combining the CDR3 with reference TRBV9 and TRBJ2-1 gives the whole variable domain DSGVTQTPKHLITATGQRVTLRCSPRSGDLSVYWYQQSLDQGLQFLIQYYNGEERAKGNILERFSAQQFPDLHSELNLSSLELGDSALYFCASSVGSSYNEQFFGPGTRLTVL.

The chain is built from TRBV27 and TRBJ1-2; the match to TRBD1 covers 7 bases. The CDR3 has 12 residues. In germline, CDR1 is MNHEY, CDR2 SMNVEV (reference sequence). V was pared by 5 bases and J by 8 bases, with 5 bases of the junction left unmatched. The CDR3 protein is CASSTQGLGYTF. CDR3 DNA sequence: TGTGCCAGCAGTACACAGGGGCTAGGCTACACCTTC.

This sequence joins TRBV3-1 (or the pseudogene TRBV3-2) and TRBJ2-3; 12 bases agree with TRBD2. In germline, CDR1 is LGHDT, CDR2 YNNKEL (reference sequence). With 1 base clipped from V and 5 bases from J, the junction kept 16 bases outside the gene matches. This CDR3 is built from 20 residues. CDR3 bases: TGTGCCAGCAGCCAAGTCATCCCTAGCGGGAGGGCCGGGGCACAAGATACGCAGTATTTT. Translation gives CASSQVIPSGRAGAQDTQYF.

This rearrangement joins TRBV27 to TRBJ1-1; D unclear. This CDR3 has 13 amino acids. Trimming removed 3 bases from V and 9 bases from J, with 14 bases in between. The germline gives CDR1 MNHEY, CDR2 SMNVEV (reference sequence). Here the CDR3 DNA reads TGTGCCAGCAGTTTTAGCCATCCGCCGAAAGCTTTCTTT. It encodes CASSFSHPPKAFF.

This clone was observed a single time. The V and J genes are TRBV27 and TRBJ2-1, with 8 bases that match TRBD1. Per the germline V gene, CDR1 is MNHEY and CDR2 is SMNVEV (reference sequence). The CDR3 is made up of 14 amino acids. The V and J ends lost 2 bases and 8 bases, in that order; junction bases with no gene match: 5. In DNA, the CDR3 is TGTGCCAGCAGTTTAGGGGACAGGCGCTATGAGCAGTTCTTC. Translated: CASSLGDRRYEQFF.

This clone was counted once. Sequence at one end of the junction differs from germline and may be a read error. The gene calls are TRBV7-7 and TRBJ2-5, with 11 bases aligning to TRBD2. The CDR3 spans 16 residues. The germline V gene encodes CDR1 SSHAT and CDR2 FNYEAQ (reference sequence). CDR3 in DNA: TGTGCTAGCAGCTTAACATTAGCGGGAGGGCCGGGGACCCAGTACTTC. Encoded protein: CASSLTLAGGPGTQYF.

The V gene is TRBV11-2, the J gene TRBJ2-7, with 11 bases matching TRBD2. The CDR3 is made up of 15 amino acids. Germline V gene lookup returns CDR1 SGHAT and CDR2 FQNNGV. The J segment lost 6 bases and the V segment lost 5 bases, leaving 9 bases of the junction unmatched. CDR3 sequence (DNA): TGTGCCAGCAGCGGATCCCTAGCGGGAGGAACCGAGCAGTACTTC. Amino acids: CASSGSLAGGTEQYF.

The chain employs TRBV28 and TRBJ1-5, with D possibly TRBD1 on 5 matching bases. Germline V CDR1 and CDR2: MDHEN, SYDVKM. Trimming removed 7 bases from V and 11 bases from J, with 21 bases in between. The length of the CDR3 is 14 residues. CDR3 DNA sequence: TGTGCCAGCACCCTGGATCGGGGGGGTCGAGCCCAGCATTTT. Its translation: CASTLDRGGRAQHF.

The chain is built from TRBV30 and TRBJ1-3, with D possibly matching TRBD1 (6 bases). Trimming pared 5 bases from V and 0 bases from J, leaving 11 bases between. CDR1 and CDR2 from the germline V gene are GTSNPN and SVGIG (reference sequence). The CDR3 loop spans 14 amino acids. In nucleotides, the CDR3 is TGTGCCTGGGGGACATCCCACTCTGGAAACACCATATATTTT. This gives the protein CAWGTSHSGNTIYF.

This chain joins TRBV7-9 and TRBJ2-1; TRBD2 aligns across 8 bases. The CDR3 has 15 amino acids. CDR1 and CDR2 from the germline V gene are SEHNR and FQNEAQ (reference sequence). V shed 8 bases, J shed 5 bases, and the junction held 11 bases outside the gene matches. The CDR3 nucleotides read TGTGCCAGCTACCCGGGGGGGTTGCGGAACAATGAGCAGTTCTTC. Amino acids: CASYPGGLRNNEQFF.

CDR3 sequence (DNA): TGTGCCAGCAGTTACCATCTATACGAGCAGTACTTC. Translation gives CASSYHLYEQYF. The J gene is TRBJ2-7, the V gene TRBV6-2 or TRBV6-3; D remains unclear. Trimming cost V 2 bases and J 4 bases, with 6 bases left between them. CDR3 length equals 12 residues. CDR1 is MNHEY, CDR2 SVGEGT, per germline.

The rearrangement uses TRBV11-2 and TRBJ2-2; no clear D. Per the germline V gene, CDR1 is SGHAT and CDR2 is FQNNGV. CDR3 length: 15 residues. V lost 1 base to trimming and J lost 6 bases, with 12 bases between them. Written as DNA, the CDR3 is TGTGCCAGCAGCTTAGCCCGAGACACGGCCGGGGAGCTGTTTTTT. This codes for CASSLARDTAGELFF.

The DNA of the CDR3 is TGTGCCAGCAGTCCCGGGACTAGCGGGAACTACGAGCAGTACTTC. This encodes CASSPGTSGNYEQYF. The chain links TRBV28 to TRBJ2-7; 13 positions agree with TRBD2. The trim removed 5 bases at V and 3 bases at J, leaving 4 bases unmatched. The CDR3 has 15 residues. Germline CDR1 MDHEN, CDR2 SYDVKM.

The V call is TRBV28, the J call TRBJ1-2; tentative D call: TRBD1 (5 bases). Deletions cut 7 bases from V and 14 bases from J, with 23 bases between. Germline values: CDR1 MDHEN, CDR2 SYDVKM. CDR3 length equals 13 residues. The CDR3 is CASTPGKGVGRTF. DNA of the CDR3: TGTGCCAGCACCCCAGGGAAAGGGGTGGGAAGGACCTTC.

The genes are TRBV24-1 and TRBJ1-1; D remains unclear. CDR1 is KGHDR and CDR2 is SFDVKD in the germline V gene. V lost 4 bases to trimming and J lost 3 bases, with 8 bases between them. This CDR3 is 13 amino acids long. CDR3 loop: CATSDGSDTEAFF. The CDR3 coding sequence is TGTGCCACCAGTGACGGGTCCGACACTGAAGCTTTCTTT.

This clone was seen a single time. The chain has TRBV7-8 and TRBJ2-2; D is perhaps TRBD1 (6 bases). The CDR3 has 15 amino acids. V was cut by 8 bases and J by 4 bases, with 17 bases left in between. CDR1 is SGHVS, CDR2 FQNEAQ, per germline. In DNA form, the CDR3 reads TGTGCCAGCGCCTTCGATACAGGGTTCACCGGGGAGCTGTTTTTT. It translates to CASAFDTGFTGELFF.

The CDR3 region is CATSVRTSGLDTQYF. DNA of the CDR3: TGTGCCACCAGTGTCCGGACTAGCGGGTTAGATACGCAGTATTTT. The V call is TRBV24-1, the J call TRBJ2-3, with 11 bases that match TRBD2. There are 15 residues in the CDR3. Germline lookup yields CDR1 KGHDR and CDR2 SFDVKD. The V segment lost 5 bases and the J segment 5 bases; nucleotides outside the gene matches: 5.

Only one count was recorded for this clone. The CDR3 loop is CASSSPGQPNYGYTF. CDR3 bases: TGTGCCAGCAGTTCCCCGGGACAGCCTAACTATGGCTACACCTTC. This sequence joins TRBV6-5 and TRBJ1-2; 7 positions agree with TRBD1. Germline V lookup: CDR1 MNHEY, CDR2 SVGAGI. Losses at the gene ends were 4 bases for V and 0 bases for J; bases not matched to a gene: 5. The CDR3 covers 15 residues.

This clone was seen a handful of times. At one end, the junction sequence differs from germline, possibly due to a read error. V gene TRBV7-7 combines with J gene TRBJ2-2; TRBD2 might be the D (6 bases). Germline V gene data show CDR1 as SSHAT and CDR2 as FNYEAQ (reference sequence). The CDR3 loop spans 15 amino acids. The CDR3: CASSPTGANTGELFF. CDR3 bases: TGTGCTAGCAGCCCAACGGGAGCGAACACCGGGGAGCTGTTTTTT.

The rearrangement uses TRBV20-1 and TRBJ2-2; D call uncertain. Germline lookup yields CDR1 DFQATT and CDR2 SNEGSKA (reference sequence). This CDR3 has 13 residues. V was trimmed by 3 bases and J by 6 bases, leaving 11 bases between them. CDR3 sequence (DNA): TGCAGTGCTAGTTTAGTCCGGGCCGGGGAGCTGTTTTTT. This sequence encodes CSASLVRAGELFF.

The chain joins TRBV19 to TRBJ2-7, with 12 bases matching TRBD2. CDR1 and CDR2 (germline): LNHDA, SQIVND (reference sequence). J lost 4 bases, V lost 6 bases, and 7 bases had no gene match. This CDR3 is 15 amino acids long. CDR3 sequence reads: CASSPMTSGSYEQYF. DNA of the CDR3: TGTGCCAGTAGCCCAATGACTAGCGGGAGTTACGAGCAGTACTTC.

This sequence joins TRBV21-1 and TRBJ1-2. TRBV21-1 is designated a pseudogene. This CDR3 comprises 12 residues. The CDR3 reads CASSNLGYRYTF. The CDR3 coding sequence is TGTGCCAGCAGCAATCTCGGGTATCGCTACACCTTC.

This chain connects TRBV9 to TRBJ2-7, with 9 nucleotides matching TRBD2. V was pared by 4 bases and J by 0 bases, with 5 bases of the junction left unmatched. In germline, CDR1 is SGDLS, CDR2 YYNGEE. The CDR3 runs to 15 residues. The CDR3 region is CASSPLAGSSYEQYF. The CDR3 DNA reads as TGTGCCAGCAGCCCTCTAGCGGGGAGCTCCTACGAGCAGTACTTC.